This T cell receptor beta chain was sequenced in a study of radiotherapy plus CTLA-4 blockade in lung cancer. TCRdb's table, derived via immunoSEQ multiplex PCR, lists solely in-frame clones and lacks some. The sample shows about 91,000 clones, around 72% of them seen only once. The CDR3 is made up of 15 amino acids. V lost 4 bases, J lost 5 bases, and 10 bases stayed unmatched. Germline V CDR1 and CDR2: MGHRA, YSYEKL. The receptor was derived from a human donor with non-small cell lung cancer that progressed on radiotherapy plus ipilimumab. The chain combines TRBV4-1 with TRBJ1-2; 7 positions match TRBD1. The sample consisted of peripheral blood, taken from a patient treated with radiotherapy plus ipilimumab. The CDR3 loop reads CASSLGEGAGYGYTF. CDR3 nucleotides: TGCGCCAGCAGCCTCGGGGAGGGGGCAGGGTATGGCTACACCTTC.